A single sample is the source of the 28 T cell receptor beta chains below, sequenced in a study of T cell responses to AZD1222 COVID-19 vaccine (dated by TCRdb to the early 2020s). Libraries were constructed by the immunoSEQ multiplex PCR assay. In TCRdb, the immuneACCESS table is reduced to in-frame sequences with V and J assigned. These tables do not hold every clone; where another copy was compared, an unresolved V gene accounts for under half, and the others remain unexplained. Across this sample there are tens of thousands of clones, with over 75% seen only once. The biggest ten clones account for 26% of the sample. Per the publication, the time point label means: about 28 days (+/-7) after the second vaccine dose. The sequenced sample was peripheral blood, obtained 28 days after the second AZD1222 dose. All receptors derive from an adult who received the AZD1222 COVID-19 vaccine.

The CDR3 DNA reads TGTGCCAGTAGTATCAGGTTGACAGGCCCCGGGTCAAGAATAGGCAATCAGCCCCAGCATTTT. Amino acids: CASSIRLTGPGSRIGNQPQHF. The rearrangement joins TRBV19 to TRBJ1-5, with a tentative D call TRBD1 (6 bases). CDR3 length: 21 residues. The germline V gene has CDR1 LNHDA and CDR2 SQIVND (reference sequence). Trimming shortened V by 3 bases and J by 2 bases, and 29 bases separated the two germline ends.

This clone was observed a single time. The V call is TRBV10-3, the J call TRBJ2-1; D gene ambiguous. Germline loops: CDR1 ENHRY, CDR2 SYGVKD. V was shortened by 6 bases and J by 0 bases, with 9 bases between the two germline ends. The CDR3 extends over 14 amino acids. DNA of the CDR3: TGTGCCATCAGCCGCCGCGGCTCCTACAATGAGCAGTTCTTC. Encoded protein: CAISRRGSYNEQFF.

This clone was seen more than once but under ten times. The chain joins TRBV2 to TRBJ1-3; D ambiguous. The V end lost 5 bases, the J end lost 0 bases, and 11 bases lay between the germline ends. Germline CDR1 is SNHLY and CDR2 is FYNNEI. This CDR3 has 15 residues. CDR3 coding DNA: TGTGCCAGCAGTTATGACGGCGTCTCTGGAAACACCATATATTTT. Translated: CASSYDGVSGNTIYF.

The genes are TRBV5-5 and TRBJ1-6; 9 nucleotides align to TRBD1. Germline CDR1 is SGHKS and CDR2 is YYEKEE (reference sequence). The CDR3 is 15 residues long. Trimming took 4 bases from V and 8 from J; bases not matched to a gene: 7. CDR3: CASSKQGARDSPLHF. The CDR3 bases are TGTGCCAGCAGCAAACAGGGGGCGCGGGATTCACCCCTCCACTTT.

This sequence joins TRBV7-9 and TRBJ1-3; 7 nucleotides line up with TRBD1. Germline trimming cut 4 bases from V and 7 bases from J; bases unmatched to any gene: 10. Germline V gene sequence: CDR1 SEHNR, CDR2 FQNEAQ (reference sequence). The CDR3 has 15 amino acids. The CDR3 spells CASSSTRQGGNTIYF. The CDR3 DNA is TGTGCCAGCAGCTCGACCCGCCAGGGGGGGAACACCATATATTTT.

V usage is TRBV5-4 and J usage is TRBJ2-7; D is perhaps TRBD2 (6 bases). Trimming removed 1 base at V and 6 bases at J, with 17 bases between. CDR1 SGHNT and CDR2 YYREEE come from the germline V gene (reference sequence). The CDR3 length is 15 residues. The CDR3 DNA follows: TGTGCCAGCAGCTTGTTGAGGCAGGGAGGATCCGAGCAGTACTTC. Its translation is CASSLLRQGGSEQYF.

V usage is TRBV3-1 (or the pseudogene TRBV3-2) and J usage is TRBJ2-7, with TRBD2 matching 12 bases. From germline, CDR1 is LGHDT and CDR2 YNNKEL (reference sequence). This CDR3 spans 19 amino acids. The V segment lost 4 bases and the J segment 3 bases; nucleotides outside the gene matches: 16. The CDR3 DNA sequence: TGTGCCAGCAGCCCTCCGGGACTAGCGGGCCTTAGTGGGTTCTACGAGCAGTACTTC. Residues: CASSPPGLAGLSGFYEQYF.

The chain links TRBV25-1 to TRBJ2-7; D is possibly TRBD1 (5 bases). V lost 7 bases and J lost 2, with 12 bases in between. Germline V gives CDR1 MGHDK, CDR2 SYGVNS. The CDR3 runs to 13 residues. CDR3 sequence: CASTGPGPYEQYF. The CDR3 nucleotides are TGTGCCAGCACAGGTCCAGGGCCCTACGAGCAGTACTTC.

The chain uses TRBV18 and TRBJ2-7; maybe TRBD2 (7 bases). Germline-derived CDR1 and CDR2 are KGHSH and LQKENI. Deletions cut 0 bases from V and 1 base from J, with 19 bases between. The CDR3 totals 18 residues. DNA for the CDR3: TGTGCCAGCTCACCACCGTGGTCGGGGGGCTCCTCATCCTACGAGCAGTACTTC. Encoded protein: CASSPPWSGGSSSYEQYF.

J is TRBJ2-3 and V is TRBV29-1; 7 nucleotides align to TRBD2. The CDR3 consists of 15 residues. Germline-derived CDR1 and CDR2 are SQVTM and ANQGSEA. V lost 6 bases and J lost 3; bases outside the gene matches: 12. This CDR3 reads CSVQGPGGLTDTQYF. In nucleotides, the CDR3 is TGCAGCGTCCAGGGTCCGGGGGGTCTGACAGATACGCAGTATTTT.

Comment on this clone: Other DNA sequences in this sample translate to the same CDR3. This chain uses TRBV4-2 with TRBJ2-7; D is possibly TRBD2 (5 bases). Trimming cost V 0 bases and J 6 bases, with 12 bases left between them. The CDR3 extends over 14 amino acids. The germline V gene encodes CDR1 LGHNA and CDR2 YNFKEQ. The CDR3 bases are TGTGCCAGCAGCCAAGAAGGGCCCCGGGGCGAGCAGTACTTC. Translating it yields CASSQEGPRGEQYF.

A single count supports this clone. The gene calls are TRBV13 and TRBJ2-1, with 9 bases aligning to TRBD1. Looked up from germline, CDR1 is PRHDT and CDR2 is FYEKMQ (reference sequence). The CDR3 spans 14 residues. Germline trimming cut 5 bases from V and 5 bases from J; bases unmatched to any gene: 4. DNA for the CDR3: TGTGCCAGCAGCCCGCGACAGGGGGACAATGAGCAGTTCTTC. It codes for CASSPRQGDNEQFF. Filled out from reference TRBV13 and TRBJ2-1, the complete variable domain reads AAGVIQSPRHLIKEKRETATLKCYPIPRHDTVYWYQQGPGQDPQFLISFYEKMQSDKGSIPDRFSAQQFSDYHSELNMSSLELGDSALYFCASSPRQGDNEQFFGPGTRLTVL.

J is TRBJ2-5 and V is TRBV5-5; 10 nucleotides match TRBD2. The CDR3 runs 16 residues. V lost 3 bases and J lost 4; bases outside the gene matches: 9. Germline V gene sequence: CDR1 SGHKS, CDR2 YYEKEE (reference sequence). The CDR3 is CASSSLLAGIRETQYF. In DNA form, the CDR3 reads TGTGCCAGCAGCTCCCTACTAGCGGGAATACGAGAGACCCAGTACTTC.

V is TRBV19 and J is TRBJ2-3; D is possibly TRBD1 (6 bases). Germline CDR1 reads LNHDA; CDR2 reads SQIVND (reference sequence). Trimming stripped 7 bases from V and 4 bases from J, with 24 bases between. The CDR3 is 17 residues long. The CDR3 spells CASNLQGLSHMADTQYF. Written as DNA, the CDR3 is TGTGCCAGTAATTTACAGGGTCTCTCCCACATGGCAGATACGCAGTATTTT.

V and J are TRBV4-3 and TRBJ1-1; 8 bases match TRBD1. With V trimmed by 0 bases and J by 3 bases, 3 bases remained unmatched. CDR1 is LGHNA and CDR2 is YSLEER in the germline V gene. The CDR3 runs 15 residues. The CDR3 loop is CASSQEDRAYTEAFF. The CDR3 nucleotides read TGCGCCAGCAGCCAAGAGGACAGGGCGTACACTGAAGCTTTCTTT.

The chain recombines TRBV4-2 with TRBJ2-5; 7 nucleotides line up with TRBD2. The trim removed 3 bases at V and 1 base at J, leaving 11 bases unmatched. The germline V gene has CDR1 LGHNA and CDR2 YNFKEQ. The CDR3 spans 17 residues. CDR3 loop: CASSQGERGGSQETQYF. For the CDR3, the DNA is TGTGCCAGCAGCCAGGGGGAACGGGGAGGGTCCCAAGAGACCCAGTACTTC.

The chain has TRBV28 and TRBJ1-4; D is possibly TRBD1 (6 bases). This CDR3 region has 14 residues. The V and J ends lost 5 bases and 10 bases respectively, with 17 bases between them. Germline CDR1 and CDR2: MDHEN and SYDVKM. The CDR3 here is CASSQDSGAPKLFF. The CDR3 DNA reads as TGTGCCAGCAGTCAGGACAGCGGGGCGCCAAAACTGTTTTTT.

The CDR3 protein is CASSVDSGSSYNEQFF. The CDR3 region has the DNA TGTGCCAGCAGCGTAGATAGCGGGAGCTCCTACAATGAGCAGTTCTTC. The chain combines TRBV9 with TRBJ2-1; 9 bases align to TRBD2. The V gene end was trimmed by 0 bases and the J gene end by 0 bases; junction bases not matched to a gene: 1. The CDR3 is made up of 16 amino acids. Germline V gene lookup returns CDR1 SGDLS and CDR2 YYNGEE.

The rearrangement joins TRBV5-1 to TRBJ2-7; 13 bases fit TRBD2. The CDR3 runs to 15 residues. The trim removed 5 bases at V and 0 bases at J, leaving 2 bases unmatched. Germline-derived CDR1 and CDR2 are SGHRS and YFSETQ. The CDR3 reads CASRWTSGSSYEQYF. The DNA for the CDR3 is TGCGCCAGCAGATGGACTAGCGGGAGCTCCTACGAGCAGTACTTC.

The chain combines TRBV24-1 with TRBJ2-1, with no clear D. CDR3 length: 13 amino acids. V was trimmed by 5 bases and J by 3 bases, leaving 7 bases between them. CDR1 and CDR2 (germline): KGHDR, SFDVKD. The CDR3 region has the DNA TGTGCCACCAGTGCACTGAACTACAATGAGCAGTTCTTC. Its protein product is CATSALNYNEQFF.

V usage is TRBV6-5 and J usage is TRBJ2-5; tentative D call: TRBD2 (5 bases). The V gene lost 7 bases and the J gene lost 0 bases, with 12 bases spanning the gap. The CDR3 covers 14 residues. The germline gives CDR1 MNHEY, CDR2 SVGAGI. In nucleotides, the CDR3 is TGTGCCAGCAATGTGGGCGGGTACCAAGAGACCCAGTACTTC. It is translated as CASNVGGYQETQYF.

The chain couples TRBV6-2 or TRBV6-3 to TRBJ1-6, with D hard to call. In germline, CDR1 is MNHEY, CDR2 SVGEGT. With 2 bases removed from V and 8 bases from J, the gap between germline ends came to 10 bases. The CDR3 runs to 14 residues. CDR3 in DNA: TGTGCCAGCAGTTACCGGGAGGGCTATTCACCCCTCCACTTT. It codes for CASSYREGYSPLHF.

This chain connects TRBV2 to TRBJ2-2, with a weak D call TRBD2 (6 bases). The CDR3 is 15 amino acids. Germline CDR1 is SNHLY and CDR2 is FYNNEI. V was trimmed by 0 bases and J by 2 bases, leaving 7 bases between them. CDR3: CASSEARGNTGELFF. The CDR3 DNA reads as TGTGCCAGCAGTGAAGCGCGGGGAAACACCGGGGAGCTGTTTTTT.

V and J are TRBV30 and TRBJ1-3; D uncertain. The CDR3 runs 13 residues. In germline, CDR1 is GTSNPN, CDR2 SVGIG (reference sequence). Trimming left V 7 bases short and J 0 bases short, with 10 bases between. The DNA of the CDR3 is TGTGCCTTACCGAAAAGCTCTGGAAACACCATATATTTT. This translates into CALPKSSGNTIYF. Filled out from reference TRBV30 and TRBJ1-3, the complete variable domain reads SQTIHQWPATLVQPVGSPLSLECTVEGTSNPNLYWYRQAAGRGLQLLFYSVGIGQISSEVPQNLSASRPQDRQFILSSKKLLLSDSGFYLCALPKSSGNTIYFGEGSWLTVV.

The CDR3 loop is CAWSRDTQNTIYF. CDR3 in DNA: TGTGCCTGGAGCCGGGACACTCAAAACACCATATATTTT. The chain joins TRBV30 to TRBJ1-3; tentative D call: TRBD1 (6 bases). V was clipped by 3 bases and J by 6 bases, with 12 bases between them. Germline CDR1 reads GTSNPN; CDR2 reads SVGIG (reference sequence). The CDR3 consists of 13 residues.

V is TRBV14 and J is TRBJ2-2; D could derive from TRBD1 or TRBD2 (6 bases each). The CDR3 extends over 16 amino acids. Looked up from germline, CDR1 is SGHDN and CDR2 is FVKESK. V was clipped by 0 bases and J by 4 bases, with 12 bases between them. The CDR3 DNA sequence: TGTGCCAGCAGCCAAGATCGGGGGCTCGGCACCGGGGAGCTGTTTTTT. It codes for CASSQDRGLGTGELFF.

CDR3 in amino acids: CASSQEAPRLAVTDTQYF. CDR3 DNA: TGCGCCAGCAGCCAAGAAGCCCCCCGACTAGCGGTTACAGATACGCAGTATTTT. V and J are TRBV4-1 and TRBJ2-3, with TRBD2 matching 9 bases. With V trimmed by 0 bases and J by 3 bases, 10 bases remained unmatched. CDR3 length equals 18 residues. Germline values: CDR1 MGHRA, CDR2 YSYEKL.

The chain is built from TRBV7-2 and TRBJ2-1; either TRBD1 or TRBD2 may fit D (5 bases each). V was trimmed by 7 bases and J by 6 bases, leaving 22 bases between them. This CDR3 is 16 amino acids long. Germline loops: CDR1 SGHTA, CDR2 FQGNSA. The CDR3 nucleotides read TGTGCCAGCACTCTTATGGGACGGGGTGCGCGCAATGAGCAGTTCTTC. Protein sequence: CASTLMGRGARNEQFF.